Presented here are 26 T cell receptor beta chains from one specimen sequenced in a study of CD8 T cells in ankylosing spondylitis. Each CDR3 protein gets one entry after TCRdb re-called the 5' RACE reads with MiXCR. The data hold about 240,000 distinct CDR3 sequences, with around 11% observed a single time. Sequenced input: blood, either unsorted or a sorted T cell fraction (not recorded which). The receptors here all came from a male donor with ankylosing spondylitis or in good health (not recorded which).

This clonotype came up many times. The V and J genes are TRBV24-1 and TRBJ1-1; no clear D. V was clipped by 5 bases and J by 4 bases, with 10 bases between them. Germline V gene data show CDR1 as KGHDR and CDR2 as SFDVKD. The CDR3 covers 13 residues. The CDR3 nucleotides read TGTGCCACCAGTGCTCAAGAGAGCACTGAAGCTTTCTTT. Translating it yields CATSAQESTEAFF.

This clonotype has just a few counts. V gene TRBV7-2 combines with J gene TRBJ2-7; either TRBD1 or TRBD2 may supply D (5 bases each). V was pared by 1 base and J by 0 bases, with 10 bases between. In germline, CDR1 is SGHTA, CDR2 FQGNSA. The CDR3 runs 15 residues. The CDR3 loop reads CASSLDGGLSYEQYF. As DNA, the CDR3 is TGTGCCAGCAGCTTAGATGGGGGTCTCTCCTACGAGCAGTACTTC.

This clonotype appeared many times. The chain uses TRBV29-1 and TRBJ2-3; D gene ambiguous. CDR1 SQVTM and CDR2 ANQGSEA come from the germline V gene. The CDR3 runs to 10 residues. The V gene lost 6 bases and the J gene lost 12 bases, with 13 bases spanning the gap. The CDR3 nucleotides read TGCAGCGTAATCGAGGACGTACAGTATTTT. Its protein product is CSVIEDVQYF.

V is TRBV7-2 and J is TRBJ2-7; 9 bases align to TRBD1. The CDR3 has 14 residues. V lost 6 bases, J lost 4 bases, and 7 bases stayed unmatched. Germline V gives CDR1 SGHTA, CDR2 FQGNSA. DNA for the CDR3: TGTGCCAGCAGGGACCGGGACAGGGATTACGAGCAGTACTTC. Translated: CASRDRDRDYEQYF.

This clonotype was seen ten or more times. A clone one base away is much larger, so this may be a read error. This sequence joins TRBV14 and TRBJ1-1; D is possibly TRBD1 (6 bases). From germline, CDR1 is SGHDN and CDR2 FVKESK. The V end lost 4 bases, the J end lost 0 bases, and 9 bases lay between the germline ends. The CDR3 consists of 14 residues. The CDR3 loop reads CASSPTGLNTEAFF. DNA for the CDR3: TGTGCCAGCAGCCCGACAGGCTTGAACACTGAAGCTTTCTTT.

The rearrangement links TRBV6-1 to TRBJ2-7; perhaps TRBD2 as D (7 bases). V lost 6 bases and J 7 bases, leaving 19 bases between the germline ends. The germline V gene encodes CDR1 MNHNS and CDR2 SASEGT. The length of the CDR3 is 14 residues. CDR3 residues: CASSSGGTRGEQYF. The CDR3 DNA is TGTGCCAGCAGCTCGGGGGGCACGAGAGGGGAGCAGTACTTC.

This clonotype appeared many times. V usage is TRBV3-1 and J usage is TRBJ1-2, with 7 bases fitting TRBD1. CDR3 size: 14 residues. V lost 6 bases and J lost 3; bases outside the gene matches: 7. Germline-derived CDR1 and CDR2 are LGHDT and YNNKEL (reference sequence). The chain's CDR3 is CASSPTGTDYGYTF. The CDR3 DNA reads TGTGCCAGCAGTCCAACCGGGACAGACTATGGCTACACCTTC.

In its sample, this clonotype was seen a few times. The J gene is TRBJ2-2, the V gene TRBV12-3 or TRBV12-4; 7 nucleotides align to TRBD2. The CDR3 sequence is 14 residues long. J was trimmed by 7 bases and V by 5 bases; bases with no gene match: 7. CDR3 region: CASSPRAGDGELFF. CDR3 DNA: TGTGCCAGCAGTCCGCGGGCGGGAGACGGGGAGCTGTTTTTT.

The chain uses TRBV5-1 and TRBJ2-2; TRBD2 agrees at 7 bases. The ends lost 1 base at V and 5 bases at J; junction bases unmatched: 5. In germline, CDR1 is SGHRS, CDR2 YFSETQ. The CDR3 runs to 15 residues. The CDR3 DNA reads TGCGCCAGCAGCTTGCCCAGCGGGGCTACCGGGGAGCTGTTTTTT. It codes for CASSLPSGATGELFF.

DNA of the CDR3: TGTGCCAGCAGTTACGTCGAGGGACCCGGGGAGCTGTTTTTT. This gives the protein CASSYVEGPGELFF. V is TRBV6-5 and J is TRBJ2-2; either TRBD1 or TRBD2 may supply D (5 bases each). The CDR3 length is 14 residues. Trimming pared 2 bases from V and 6 bases from J, leaving 10 bases between. Germline V gives CDR1 MNHEY, CDR2 SVGAGI.

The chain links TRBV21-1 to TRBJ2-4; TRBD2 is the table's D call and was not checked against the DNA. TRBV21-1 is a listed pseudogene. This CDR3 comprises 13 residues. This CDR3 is CASSTPGTSGGYF. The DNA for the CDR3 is TGTGCCAGCAGCACACCCGGGACTAGCGGGGGTTACTTC.

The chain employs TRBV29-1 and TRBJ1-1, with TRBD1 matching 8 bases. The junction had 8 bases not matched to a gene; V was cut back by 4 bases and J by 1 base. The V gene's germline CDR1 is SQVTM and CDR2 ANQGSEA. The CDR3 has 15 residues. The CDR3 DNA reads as TGCAGCGTTGCGGCTCCAGGGGGCGCGAACACTGAAGCTTTCTTT. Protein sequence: CSVAAPGGANTEAFF.

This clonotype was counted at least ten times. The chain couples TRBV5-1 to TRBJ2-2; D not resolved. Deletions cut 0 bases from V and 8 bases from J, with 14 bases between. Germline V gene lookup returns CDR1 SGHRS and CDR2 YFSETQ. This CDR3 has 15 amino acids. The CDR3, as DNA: TGCGCCAGCAGCTTGGCGACGGGCGGTTCGGGGGAGCTGTTTTTT. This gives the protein CASSLATGGSGELFF.

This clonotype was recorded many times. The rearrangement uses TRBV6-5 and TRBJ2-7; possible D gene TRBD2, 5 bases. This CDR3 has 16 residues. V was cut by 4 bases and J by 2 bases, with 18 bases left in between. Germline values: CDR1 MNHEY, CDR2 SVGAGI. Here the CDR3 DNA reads TGTGCCAGCAGTTCTGGTGCTAGCCTCGCCACCTACGAGCAGTACTTC. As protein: CASSSGASLATYEQYF.

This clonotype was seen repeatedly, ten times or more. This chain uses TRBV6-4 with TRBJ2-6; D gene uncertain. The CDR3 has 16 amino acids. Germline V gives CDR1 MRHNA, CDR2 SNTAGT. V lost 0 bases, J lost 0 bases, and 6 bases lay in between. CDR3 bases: TGTGCCAGCAGTGACTCTAGCCGCTCTGGGGCCAACGTCCTGACTTTC. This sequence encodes CASSDSSRSGANVLTF.

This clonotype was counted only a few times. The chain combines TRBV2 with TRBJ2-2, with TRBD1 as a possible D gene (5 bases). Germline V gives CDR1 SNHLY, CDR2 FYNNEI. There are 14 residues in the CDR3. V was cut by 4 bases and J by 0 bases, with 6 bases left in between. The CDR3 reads CASSGRANTGELFF. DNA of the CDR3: TGTGCCAGCAGTGGCAGGGCGAACACCGGGGAGCTGTTTTTT.

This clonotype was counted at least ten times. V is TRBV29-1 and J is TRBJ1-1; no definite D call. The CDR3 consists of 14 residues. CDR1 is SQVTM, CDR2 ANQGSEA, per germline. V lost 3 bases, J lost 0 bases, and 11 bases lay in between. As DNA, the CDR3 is TGCAGCGTTGATTCAAACAGATTGAACACTGAAGCTTTCTTT. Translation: CSVDSNRLNTEAFF.

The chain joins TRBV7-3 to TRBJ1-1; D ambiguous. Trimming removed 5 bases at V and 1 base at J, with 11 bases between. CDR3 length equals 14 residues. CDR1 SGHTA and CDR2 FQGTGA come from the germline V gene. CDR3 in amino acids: CASSTSPENTEAFF. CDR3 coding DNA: TGTGCCAGCAGCACATCCCCAGAGAACACTGAAGCTTTCTTT.

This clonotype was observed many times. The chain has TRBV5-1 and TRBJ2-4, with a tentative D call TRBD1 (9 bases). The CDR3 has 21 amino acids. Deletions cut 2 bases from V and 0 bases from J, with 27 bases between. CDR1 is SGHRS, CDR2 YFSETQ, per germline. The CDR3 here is CASSFDGQGFLREAAKNIQYF. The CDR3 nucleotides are TGCGCCAGCAGCTTCGATGGACAGGGGTTTTTGCGGGAGGCAGCCAAAAACATTCAGTACTTC. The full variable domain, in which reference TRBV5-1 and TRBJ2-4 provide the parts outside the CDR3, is KAGVTQTPRYLIKTRGQQVTLSCSPISGHRSVSWYQQTPGQGLQFLFEYFSETQRNKGNFPGRFSGRQFSNSRSEMNVSTLELGDSALYLCASSFDGQGFLREAAKNIQYFGAGTRLSVL.

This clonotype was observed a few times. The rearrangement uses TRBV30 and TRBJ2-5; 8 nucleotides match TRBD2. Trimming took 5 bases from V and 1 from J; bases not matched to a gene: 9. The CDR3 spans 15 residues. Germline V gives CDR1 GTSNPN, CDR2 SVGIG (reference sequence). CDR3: CAWAIAGPRQETQYF. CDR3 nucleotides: TGTGCCTGGGCTATAGCGGGACCCCGCCAAGAGACCCAGTACTTC. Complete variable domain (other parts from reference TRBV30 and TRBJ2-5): SQTIHQWPATLVQPVGSPLSLECTVEGTSNPNLYWYRQAAGRGLQLLFYSVGIGQISSEVPQNLSASRPQDRQFILSSKKLLLSDSGFYLCAWAIAGPRQETQYFGPGTRLLVL.

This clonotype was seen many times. The CDR3 nucleotides are TGTGCCAGCAGCCACCTCGACAGGCCTGATGGCTACACCTTC. Translated: CASSHLDRPDGYTF. The genes are TRBV3-1 and TRBJ1-2, with D possibly being TRBD1 (6 bases). CDR3 length equals 14 residues. V lost 3 bases and J lost 6, with 14 bases in between. CDR1 LGHDT and CDR2 YNNKEL come from the germline V gene (reference sequence).

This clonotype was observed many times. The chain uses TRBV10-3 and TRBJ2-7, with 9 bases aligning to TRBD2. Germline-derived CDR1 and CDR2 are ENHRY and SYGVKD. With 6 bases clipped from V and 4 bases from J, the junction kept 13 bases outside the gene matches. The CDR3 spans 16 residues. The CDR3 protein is CAIRDDTAGGPYEQYF. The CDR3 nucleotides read TGTGCCATCAGAGACGACACTGCGGGAGGGCCTTACGAGCAGTACTTC.

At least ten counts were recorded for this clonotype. For the CDR3, the DNA is TGTGCCACCAGTGATTTGGGGACTAGCGGGAACAATGAGCAGTTCTTC. Residues: CATSDLGTSGNNEQFF. This chain uses TRBV24-1 with TRBJ2-1, with TRBD2 matching 13 bases. The CDR3 contains 16 residues. The V segment lost 0 bases and the J segment 5 bases; nucleotides outside the gene matches: 0. In germline, CDR1 is KGHDR, CDR2 SFDVKD.

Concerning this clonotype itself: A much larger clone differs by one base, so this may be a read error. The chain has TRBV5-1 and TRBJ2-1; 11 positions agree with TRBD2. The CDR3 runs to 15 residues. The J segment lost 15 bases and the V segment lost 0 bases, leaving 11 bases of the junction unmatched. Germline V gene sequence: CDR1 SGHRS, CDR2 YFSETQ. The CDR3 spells CASSLVLAGEGRRFF. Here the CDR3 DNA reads TGCGCCAGCAGCTTGGTACTAGCGGGAGAGGGCAGGAGGTTCTTC.

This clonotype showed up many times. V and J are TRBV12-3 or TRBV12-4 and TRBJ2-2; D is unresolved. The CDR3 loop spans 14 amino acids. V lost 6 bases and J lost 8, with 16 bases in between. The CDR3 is CASSLGAESGELFF. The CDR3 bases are TGTGCCAGCAGCCTCGGCGCTGAGTCGGGGGAGCTGTTTTTT.

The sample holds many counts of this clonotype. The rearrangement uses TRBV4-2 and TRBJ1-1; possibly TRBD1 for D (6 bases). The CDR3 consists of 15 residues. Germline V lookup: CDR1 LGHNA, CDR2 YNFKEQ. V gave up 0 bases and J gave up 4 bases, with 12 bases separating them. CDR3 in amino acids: CASSQDGGFSTEAFF. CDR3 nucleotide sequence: TGTGCCAGCAGCCAAGACGGGGGCTTTAGCACTGAAGCTTTCTTT.